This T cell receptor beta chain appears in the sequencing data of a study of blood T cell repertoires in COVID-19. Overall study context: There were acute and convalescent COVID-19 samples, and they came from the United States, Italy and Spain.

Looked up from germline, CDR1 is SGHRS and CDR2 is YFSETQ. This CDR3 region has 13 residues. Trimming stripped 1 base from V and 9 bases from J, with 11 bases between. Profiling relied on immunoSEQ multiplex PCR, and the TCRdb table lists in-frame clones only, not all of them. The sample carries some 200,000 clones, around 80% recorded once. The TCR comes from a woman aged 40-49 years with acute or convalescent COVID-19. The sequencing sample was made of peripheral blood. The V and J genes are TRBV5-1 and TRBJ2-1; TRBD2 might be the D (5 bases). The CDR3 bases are TGCGCCAGCAGCTTGTTGACTGCGGGTGAGCAGTTCTTC. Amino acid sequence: CASSLLTAGEQFF. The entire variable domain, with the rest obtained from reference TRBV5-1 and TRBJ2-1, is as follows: KAGVTQTPRYLIKTRGQQVTLSCSPISGHRSVSWYQQTPGQGLQFLFEYFSETQRNKGNFPGRFSGRQFSNSRSEMNVSTLELGDSALYLCASSLLTAGEQFFGPGTRLTVL.